The source of this TCR beta chain is a study of blood T cell repertoires in COVID-19. Here immunoSEQ multiplex PCR was the method, and the copy in TCRdb shows in-frame clones only, minus some. The sample has about 43,000 clones, about 89% seen once. Germline-derived CDR1 and CDR2 are SGHTA and FQGNSA. Trimming at V came to 8 bases and at J to 0 bases, leaving 3 bases not matched to a gene. The CDR3 totals 13 residues. Sequencing was done on a sample of peripheral blood. This rearrangement joins TRBV7-2 to TRBJ2-7; TRBD1 matches at 8 bases. This sequence originates from a human donor in a cohort sampled during active COVID-19. The CDR3: CASGTGNSYEQYF. In DNA, the CDR3 is TGTGCCAGCGGGACAGGCAACTCCTACGAGCAGTACTTC.